The 7 T cell receptor beta chains listed next were all sequenced from one sample in a study of blood T cell repertoires in COVID-19. The protocol was immunoSEQ multiplex PCR, while the TCRdb copy is restricted to in-frame clones and leaves out a portion. Of more than 110,000 clones detected, about 88% appear once; the ten largest clones hold about 10%. The sample comprised peripheral blood. The origin of the receptors is a man aged 50-60 years with active or convalescent COVID-19.

This chain links TRBV5-1 with TRBJ1-2, with 9 bases lining up with TRBD1. Germline values: CDR1 SGHRS, CDR2 YFSETQ. Trimming removed 5 bases from V and 5 bases from J; junction bases left unmatched: 4. The CDR3 has 13 residues. DNA of the CDR3: TGCGCCAGCAGGCGACAGGGGGAGTATGGCTACACCTTC. Residues: CASRRQGEYGYTF. The variable domain in full, with the rest retrieved from reference TRBV5-1 and TRBJ1-2, is KAGVTQTPRYLIKTRGQQVTLSCSPISGHRSVSWYQQTPGQGLQFLFEYFSETQRNKGNFPGRFSGRQFSNSRSEMNVSTLELGDSALYLCASRRQGEYGYTFGSGTRLTVV.

The gene calls are TRBV6-5 and TRBJ2-1, with D tentatively TRBD1 (6 bases). V lost 7 bases and J 0 bases, leaving 13 bases between the germline ends. CDR1 MNHEY and CDR2 SVGAGI come from the germline V gene. This CDR3 has 15 residues. CDR3 sequence reads: CASTPGHFSYNEQFF. CDR3 coding DNA: TGTGCCAGCACCCCGGGACACTTCTCCTACAATGAGCAGTTCTTC.

J is TRBJ2-3 and V is TRBV7-2, with D uncertain. Trimming shortened V by 2 bases and J by 6 bases, and 3 bases separated the two germline ends. Looked up from germline, CDR1 is SGHTA and CDR2 is FQGNSA. The CDR3 is made up of 11 amino acids. CDR3 loop: CASSLRDTQYF. As DNA, the CDR3 is TGTGCCAGCAGCTTACGGGATACGCAGTATTTT.

The chain employs TRBV3-1 (or the pseudogene TRBV3-2) and TRBJ2-4, with D possibly matching TRBD1 (6 bases). The CDR3 extends over 18 amino acids. V was shortened by 3 bases and J by 2 bases, with 20 bases between the two germline ends. Germline CDR1 and CDR2: LGHDT and YNNKEL (reference sequence). The chain's CDR3 is CASSQGQGGGRPKNIQYF. CDR3 DNA sequence: TGTGCCAGCAGCCAGGGACAAGGAGGTGGTCGGCCCAAAAACATTCAGTACTTC.

The chain uses TRBV11-1 and TRBJ2-1; D not resolved. Trimming cost V 2 bases and J 7 bases, with 9 bases left between them. From germline, CDR1 is SGHAT and CDR2 FQDESV (reference sequence). This CDR3 is built from 13 residues. CDR3 DNA sequence: TGTGCCAGCAGCTTATCCCCAGGAAATGAGCAGTTCTTC. It is translated as CASSLSPGNEQFF.

This clone was detected once. This sequence joins TRBV11-2 and TRBJ1-3; no definite D call. Germline V gene lookup returns CDR1 SGHAT and CDR2 FQNNGV. The CDR3 runs to 17 residues. V was pared by 2 bases and J by 0 bases, with 14 bases between. This chain's CDR3 is CASSLPATPHSGNTIYF. In nucleotides, the CDR3 is TGTGCCAGCAGCTTACCCGCCACACCTCACTCTGGAAACACCATATATTTT.

This sequence joins TRBV3-1 (or the pseudogene TRBV3-2) and TRBJ1-4, with 10 bases lining up with TRBD1. This CDR3 is built from 15 residues. The junction had 4 bases not matched to a gene; V was cut back by 4 bases and J by 5 bases. Germline CDR1 is LGHDT and CDR2 is YNNKEL (reference sequence). The CDR3 loop reads CASSPGQGWNEKLFF. DNA of the CDR3: TGTGCCAGCAGCCCGGGACAGGGGTGGAATGAAAAACTGTTTTTT.